This entry lists 11 T cell receptor beta chains sequenced from one sample in a study of blood T cell repertoires in COVID-19. Sequencing was performed with immunoSEQ multiplex PCR; in TCRdb, only in-frame clones are kept and a portion is missing. Of roughly 29,000 clones detected, 87% appear once; the ten largest clones hold 9.3%. Sequenced material: peripheral blood. The receptor source for this set is a human donor in a cohort sampled during active COVID-19.

CDR3: CASGGDLAYGYTF. The CDR3 nucleotides read TGTGCCAGCGGTGGAGACCTCGCATATGGCTACACCTTC. The J gene is TRBJ1-2, the V gene TRBV5-8; D is unclear. V shed 7 bases and J shed 5 bases, with 15 bases lying between them. There are 13 residues in the CDR3. Germline V gene lookup returns CDR1 SGHTS and CDR2 YDEGEE.

V usage is TRBV5-8 and J usage is TRBJ1-4; the D gene is possibly TRBD1 (5 bases). This CDR3 spans 16 amino acids. Germline V gene sequence: CDR1 SGHTS, CDR2 YDEGEE. V was trimmed by 4 bases and J by 7 bases, leaving 20 bases between them. CDR3 amino acids: CASSRDGGVGGEKLFF. Here the CDR3 DNA reads TGTGCCAGCAGCCGAGACGGAGGGGTTGGAGGTGAAAAACTGTTTTTT.

The sample holds a few counts of this clone. The chain has TRBV3-1 (or the pseudogene TRBV3-2) and TRBJ2-1; TRBD2 matches at 11 bases. With 5 bases clipped from V and 4 bases from J, the junction kept 7 bases outside the gene matches. Germline assignment: CDR1 LGHDT and CDR2 YNNKEL (reference sequence). The CDR3 contains 16 residues. Here the CDR3 DNA reads TGTGCCAGCAGCACCGTAGCGGGAGGGCTTTACAATGAGCAGTTCTTC. It specifies CASSTVAGGLYNEQFF.

The V and J genes are TRBV19 and TRBJ2-1; 12 bases map to TRBD2. CDR1 and CDR2 from the germline V gene are LNHDA and SQIVND (reference sequence). V dropped 6 bases and J dropped 6; count of bases not matched to a gene: 9. The CDR3 totals 16 residues. CDR3 loop: CASSDILAGGGNEQFF. The CDR3 nucleotides are TGTGCCAGTAGCGATATACTAGCGGGGGGCGGCAATGAGCAGTTCTTC.

The chain carries TRBV5-1 and TRBJ2-1; no reliable D call. V lost 5 bases to trimming and J lost 0 bases, with 12 bases between them. Germline loops: CDR1 SGHRS, CDR2 YFSETQ. This CDR3 comprises 15 residues. The DNA of the CDR3 is TGCGCCAGCAGTTCGATCCCGAGCTCCTACAATGAGCAGTTCTTC. Translating gives CASSSIPSSYNEQFF.

This clone was seen more than once but under ten times. V gene TRBV5-1 combines with J gene TRBJ1-1, with TRBD1 matching 12 bases. Germline V gene data show CDR1 as SGHRS and CDR2 as YFSETQ. The CDR3 has 15 residues. The V segment lost 4 bases and the J segment 6 bases; nucleotides outside the gene matches: 7. The CDR3 DNA is TGCGCCAGCAGCGGGACAGGGGGCGGGTTGGCTGAAGCTTTCTTT. Residues: CASSGTGGGLAEAFF.

J is TRBJ2-5 and V is TRBV7-2, with TRBD2 matching over 11 bases. V shed 2 bases and J 5 bases; nucleotides not matched to a gene: 10. CDR3 length: 17 residues. Germline V gene lookup returns CDR1 SGHTA and CDR2 FQGNSA. The CDR3 bases are TGTGCCAGCAGCTTAAGCGTAGCGGGAGGGATTAAGGAGACCCAGTACTTC. Translation: CASSLSVAGGIKETQYF.

This chain uses TRBV7-9 with TRBJ2-2; TRBD2 matches at 7 bases. The CDR3 extends over 15 amino acids. V trimming: 5 bases; J trimming: 2 bases; junction bases outside the gene matches: 5. The V gene's germline CDR1 is SEHNR and CDR2 FQNEAQ (reference sequence). The CDR3: CASSQGLGNTGELFF. The CDR3 DNA follows: TGTGCCAGCAGCCAAGGACTAGGTAACACCGGGGAGCTGTTTTTT.

The CDR3: CASTARGRGDTQYF. The CDR3 DNA reads TGTGCCAGCACCGCCAGGGGGCGCGGAGATACGCAGTATTTT. The genes are TRBV6-5 and TRBJ2-3; TRBD1 agrees at 8 bases. The CDR3 contains 14 residues. Unmatched junction bases numbered 8, after V lost 7 bases and J lost 5 bases. Germline V lookup: CDR1 MNHEY, CDR2 SVGAGI.

The chain joins TRBV9 to TRBJ1-2, with 9 positions matching TRBD1. Germline trimming cut 0 bases from V and 10 bases from J; bases unmatched to any gene: 10. Germline loops: CDR1 SGDLS, CDR2 YYNGEE. The CDR3 is made up of 15 amino acids. In nucleotides, the CDR3 is TGTGCCAGCAGCGTAGGGGACAGGGCGGTATCCGACTACACCTTC. It codes for CASSVGDRAVSDYTF.

The chain combines TRBV5-1 with TRBJ2-1, with 7 bases matching TRBD2. Germline V lookup: CDR1 SGHRS, CDR2 YFSETQ. The CDR3 loop spans 16 amino acids. Losses at the gene ends were 3 bases for V and 0 bases for J; bases not matched to a gene: 6. CDR3 sequence reads: CASSSNERDSYNEQFF. In nucleotides, the CDR3 is TGCGCCAGCAGCTCCAACGAGCGGGACTCCTACAATGAGCAGTTCTTC.